What follows is one T cell receptor beta chain and its context. Its antigen is as yet unknown. The data stem from a study of cytomegalovirus exposure and HLA in healthy donors. Study results and limitations: The likely explanation for a cluster of highly shared sequence variants was sequencing artifact. The authors listed approximately 150 TCR beta chains as cytomegalovirus-associated. Previously analyzed data showed that most TCR beta V segments were productive at a frequency of about 87% or about 30%.

When sampled, the donors appeared nominally healthy, though they likely had unrecorded immune exposures. The CDR3 contains 16 residues. Germline CDR1 reads GTSNPN; CDR2 reads SVGIG (reference sequence). V shed 5 bases, J shed 3 bases, and the junction held 11 bases outside the gene matches. Both 60 Vbeta primers and 13 Jbeta primers went into the PCR. Here immunoSEQ multiplex PCR was the method, and the copy in TCRdb shows in-frame clones only, minus some. The sample carries approximately 150,000 clones, roughly 77% recorded once. The TCR comes from a man between 18 and 35 years old in good health and CMV-seropositive. The sequencing sample was made of PBMCs. The genes are TRBV30 and TRBJ2-5, with 11 bases lining up with TRBD2. The CDR3 region has the DNA TGTGCCTGGGACCTTAGCGGGAGGGCCGGAGAAGAGACCCAGTACTTC. Translation gives CAWDLSGRAGEETQYF.